The 15 T cell receptor beta chains below come from one sample, sequenced in a study of T cell responses to AZD1222 COVID-19 vaccine. The protocol was immunoSEQ multiplex PCR, while the TCRdb copy is restricted to in-frame clones and leaves out a portion. Here the sample spans around 100,000 clones, about 80% being singletons. Source: peripheral blood, taken on day 0 of AZD1222 vaccination. The source is an adult in good health.

The chain is built from TRBV18 and TRBJ1-1; tentative D call: TRBD1 (5 bases). The CDR3 is 15 residues long. The V and J ends lost 4 bases and 0 bases respectively, with 12 bases between them. CDR1 and CDR2 (germline): KGHSH, LQKENI. This chain's CDR3 is CASSRGGTLNTEAFF. Here the CDR3 DNA reads TGTGCCAGCTCACGGGGAGGGACTTTGAACACTGAAGCTTTCTTT.

This clone was detected once. The V and J genes are TRBV27 and TRBJ2-7, with D possibly matching TRBD1 (5 bases). Looked up from germline, CDR1 is MNHEY and CDR2 is SMNVEV (reference sequence). V was shortened by 5 bases and J by 2 bases, with 10 bases between the two germline ends. CDR3 length: 13 amino acids. CDR3 in DNA: TGTGCCAGCAGTAGACAGACCACCTACGAGCAGTACTTC. It translates to CASSRQTTYEQYF.

The V and J genes are TRBV19 and TRBJ2-7, with 9 bases lining up with TRBD1. This CDR3 comprises 17 residues. Unmatched junction bases numbered 8, after V lost 0 bases and J lost 2 bases. CDR1 is LNHDA and CDR2 is SQIVND in the germline V gene (reference sequence). CDR3 loop: CASSIDLATGGTYEQYF. The CDR3 bases are TGTGCCAGTAGTATAGATCTAGCGACAGGGGGAACCTACGAGCAGTACTTC. Complete variable domain (other parts from reference TRBV19 and TRBJ2-7): DGGITQSPKYLFRKEGQNVTLSCEQNLNHDAMYWYRQDPGQGLRLIYYSQIVNDFQKGDIAEGYSVSREKKESFPLTVTSAQKNPTAFYLCASSIDLATGGTYEQYFGPGTRLTVT.

The chain joins TRBV3-1 (or the pseudogene TRBV3-2) to TRBJ2-5; D gene ambiguous. V was pared by 1 base and J by 0 bases, with 9 bases between. CDR3 size: 15 residues. CDR1 LGHDT and CDR2 YNNKEL come from the germline V gene (reference sequence). CDR3 DNA: TGTGCCAGCAGCCAAGGACCGCAAAACCAAGAGACCCAGTACTTC. Amino acid sequence: CASSQGPQNQETQYF.

The chain combines TRBV5-1 with TRBJ1-1, with TRBD1 as a possible D gene (5 bases). V dropped 7 bases and J dropped 3 bases, with 16 bases sitting between them. The CDR3 has 14 amino acids. Per germline, CDR1 SGHRS and CDR2 YFSETQ. CDR3 residues: CASSAQGIDTEAFF. For the CDR3, the DNA is TGCGCCAGCTCCGCCCAGGGAATTGACACTGAAGCTTTCTTT. Full variable domain (remainder filled in from reference TRBV5-1 and TRBJ1-1): KAGVTQTPRYLIKTRGQQVTLSCSPISGHRSVSWYQQTPGQGLQFLFEYFSETQRNKGNFPGRFSGRQFSNSRSEMNVSTLELGDSALYLCASSAQGIDTEAFFGQGTRLTVV.

This chain connects TRBV18 to TRBJ2-7; TRBD2 matches 7 bases. The CDR3 has 18 amino acids. The V gene's germline CDR1 is KGHSH and CDR2 LQKENI. Unmatched junction bases numbered 11, after V lost 0 bases and J lost 0 bases. DNA of the CDR3: TGTGCCAGCTCACCACCGTGGGGGGGAGGCCTCAGCTCCTACGAGCAGTACTTC. It codes for CASSPPWGGGLSSYEQYF.

This clone was seen only once. The chain employs TRBV6-5 and TRBJ1-1; perhaps TRBD1 as D (5 bases). The CDR3 covers 14 residues. Trimming stripped 6 bases from V and 1 base from J, with 12 bases between. Germline assignment: CDR1 MNHEY and CDR2 SVGAGI. The CDR3 DNA is TGTGCCAGCAGACTGACAGCTGGGAACACTGAAGCTTTCTTT. Residues: CASRLTAGNTEAFF.

The rearrangement uses TRBV28 and TRBJ1-1, with no clear D. Deletions cut 6 bases from V and 8 bases from J, with 16 bases between. Germline CDR1 is MDHEN and CDR2 is SYDVKM. The CDR3 runs to 13 residues. The CDR3 DNA sequence: TGTGCCAGCAGCCAAGCCCCTATCCCAGAAGCTTTCTTT. Translating gives CASSQAPIPEAFF. The variable domain in full, with the rest retrieved from reference TRBV28 and TRBJ1-1, is DVKVTQSSRYLVKRTGEKVFLECVQDMDHENMFWYRQDPGLGLRLIYFSYDVKMKEKGDIPEGYSVSREKKERFSLILESASTNQTSMYLCASSQAPIPEAFFGQGTRLTVV.

The V gene is TRBV6-5, the J gene TRBJ2-7; 8 bases are shared with TRBD2. Germline V gene data show CDR1 as MNHEY and CDR2 as SVGAGI. The CDR3 totals 14 residues. J lost 4 bases, V lost 8 bases, and 10 bases had no gene match. DNA for the CDR3: TGTGCCAGCGGGACGGGAGGGTCTCGGTACGAGCAGTACTTC. Encoded protein: CASGTGGSRYEQYF.

V is TRBV4-2 and J is TRBJ1-2; D unclear. This CDR3 region has 13 residues. With 0 bases removed from V and 4 bases from J, the gap between germline ends came to 6 bases. The germline V gene encodes CDR1 LGHNA and CDR2 YNFKEQ. The CDR3 region is CASSQDIGYGYTF. As DNA, the CDR3 is TGTGCCAGCAGCCAAGATATAGGCTATGGCTACACCTTC.

The J gene is TRBJ2-7, the V gene TRBV15; D possibly corresponds to TRBD2 (5 bases). The CDR3 spans 15 residues. Trimming took 3 bases from V and 4 from J, leaving 16 bases between them. CDR1 is LNHNV and CDR2 is YYDKDF in the germline V gene (reference sequence). The CDR3 region has the DNA TGTGCCACCAGCAGGGCGGGTTCTTTACTTTACGAGCAGTACTTC. This encodes CATSRAGSLLYEQYF. Full variable domain (missing parts from reference TRBV15 and TRBJ2-7): DAMVIQNPRYQVTQFGKPVTLSCSQTLNHNVMYWYQQKSSQAPKLLFHYYDKDFNNEADTPDNFQSRRPNTSFCFLDIRSPGLGDTAMYLCATSRAGSLLYEQYFGPGTRLTVT.

The table lists this clone with a count of one. The chain combines TRBV5-6 with TRBJ2-3; TRBD2 matches 10 bases. Germline V lookup: CDR1 SGHDT, CDR2 YYEEEE. This CDR3 has 18 residues. V shed 3 bases and J 4 bases; nucleotides not matched to a gene: 14. CDR3 sequence (DNA): TGTGCCAGCAGCTCGTTTGCTAGCGGGAGATCGACTCCAGATACGCAGTATTTT. It yields the protein CASSSFASGRSTPDTQYF.

In nucleotides, the CDR3 is TGCGCCAGCAGCTGGGCAAGCATAGGGACTAATGAAAAACTGTTTTTT. Translated: CASSWASIGTNEKLFF. The V and J genes are TRBV5-1 and TRBJ1-4; D gene ambiguous. V was clipped by 3 bases and J by 2 bases, with 14 bases between them. This CDR3 spans 16 amino acids. Per germline, CDR1 SGHRS and CDR2 YFSETQ.

The genes are TRBV15 and TRBJ1-1; D might be TRBD1 (5 bases). The CDR3 runs 14 residues. Germline V gives CDR1 LNHNV, CDR2 YYDKDF (reference sequence). Trimming removed 8 bases at V and 5 bases at J, with 18 bases between. The CDR3 protein is CATEGLGDLTEAFF. The CDR3 DNA reads TGTGCCACCGAGGGTTTGGGGGATCTTACTGAAGCTTTCTTT.

This clone was seen a single time. The chain recombines TRBV3-1 (or the pseudogene TRBV3-2) with TRBJ2-3; D remains ambiguous. The CDR3 is 13 amino acids. The germline gives CDR1 LGHDT, CDR2 YNNKEL (reference sequence). The V and J ends lost 5 bases and 1 base respectively, with 7 bases between them. CDR3 loop: CASSSLGTDTQYF. The CDR3 DNA reads TGTGCCAGCAGCTCCCTCGGCACAGATACGCAGTATTTT.